The 29 T cell receptor beta chains below come from one sample, sequenced in a study of T cell changes during pregnancy in multiple sclerosis. Only in-frame clones appear in the TCRdb table, and some are missing; sequencing was by immunoSEQ multiplex PCR. The sample includes 40,000 or so clones, around 93% seen only once; the top ten take 8.1%. Sequencing was performed on CD8+ T cells from peripheral blood mononuclear cells, taken in the third trimester of pregnancy. The receptor source for this set is a female donor with multiple sclerosis, enrolled in a pregnancy study.

This clone was recorded once. The V and J genes are TRBV11-2 and TRBJ1-1; D not resolved. The V gene lost 0 bases and the J gene lost 7 bases, with 6 bases spanning the gap. The CDR3 consists of 12 residues. The V gene's germline CDR1 is SGHAT and CDR2 FQNNGV. The CDR3 DNA reads TGTGCCAGCAGCTTAGAAACAGATGAAGCTTTCTTT. It encodes CASSLETDEAFF.

Comments on this clone: Other DNA sequences in this sample translate to the same CDR3. V is TRBV27 and J is TRBJ2-7; 8 bases align to TRBD2. The CDR3 has 15 residues. CDR1 is MNHEY and CDR2 is SMNVEV in the germline V gene (reference sequence). V was clipped by 0 bases and J by 0 bases; unmatched bases: 1. The CDR3 coding sequence is TGTGCCAGCAGTTTATCCAGCGGGAGCTCCTACGAGCAGTACTTC. Residues: CASSLSSGSSYEQYF.

The rearrangement joins TRBV27 to TRBJ2-5; D possibly corresponds to TRBD2 (5 bases). The CDR3 covers 15 residues. The germline CDR1 and CDR2 sequences are MNHEY and SMNVEV (reference sequence). Trimming cost V 3 bases and J 4 bases, with 15 bases left between them. CDR3 coding DNA: TGTGCCAGCAGTTTTTCCAGCGGTCCGGGAGAGACCCAGTACTTC. It encodes CASSFSSGPGETQYF.

This chain joins TRBV10-3 and TRBJ2-1, with 9 bases that match TRBD1. The CDR3 runs to 14 residues. CDR1 is ENHRY, CDR2 SYGVKD, per germline. V was pared by 6 bases and J by 3 bases, with 3 bases of the junction left unmatched. CDR3 in amino acids: CAIRGGQGYNEQFF. For the CDR3, the DNA is TGTGCCATCAGGGGGGGACAGGGCTACAATGAGCAGTTCTTC.

The chain uses TRBV28 and TRBJ1-2, with 7 bases fitting TRBD1. The CDR3 is 12 residues long. The J segment lost 4 bases and the V segment lost 6 bases, leaving 2 bases of the junction unmatched. Germline loops: CDR1 MDHEN, CDR2 SYDVKM. CDR3 DNA sequence: TGTGCCAGCAGGGGGACAGTCTATGGCTACACCTTC. It is translated as CASRGTVYGYTF.

The CDR3 loop is CASSHETGGEQFF. DNA of the CDR3: TGTGCCAGCAGCCACGAGACAGGGGGTGAGCAGTTCTTC. This chain joins TRBV7-9 and TRBJ2-1, with TRBD1 matching over 9 bases. Per the germline V gene, CDR1 is SEHNR and CDR2 is FQNEAQ (reference sequence). This CDR3 spans 13 amino acids. The V gene end was trimmed by 5 bases and the J gene end by 9 bases; junction bases not matched to a gene: 5.

The gene calls are TRBV29-1 and TRBJ2-2; tentative D call: TRBD1 (6 bases). The CDR3 totals 15 residues. The germline V and J ends were trimmed by 4 bases and 4 bases, with 16 bases remaining between them. Germline assignment: CDR1 SQVTM and CDR2 ANQGSEA. As DNA, the CDR3 is TGCAGCGTTGGTTTCTTGGGGGCGCGCACCGGGGAGCTGTTTTTT. Its protein product is CSVGFLGARTGELFF.

This chain connects TRBV6-6 to TRBJ2-1; weak D call: TRBD2 (7 bases). CDR3 size: 16 residues. V was cut by 5 bases and J by 3 bases, with 17 bases left in between. Germline V CDR1 and CDR2: MNHNY, SVGAGI (reference sequence). CDR3: CASSPSGGGSYNEQFF. The CDR3 DNA reads TGTGCCAGCAGTCCGTCCGGGGGCGGGAGCTACAATGAGCAGTTCTTC.

This chain links TRBV5-5 with TRBJ1-5, with unresolved D. In germline, CDR1 is SGHKS, CDR2 YYEKEE (reference sequence). The CDR3 length is 15 residues. V dropped 5 bases and J dropped 4 bases, with 16 bases sitting between them. CDR3 protein: CASRLSDLRNQPQHF. For the CDR3, the DNA is TGTGCCAGCAGGTTGTCCGATTTGCGTAATCAGCCCCAGCATTTT. Filled out from reference TRBV5-5 and TRBJ1-5, the complete variable domain reads DAGVTQSPTHLIKTRGQQVTLRCSPISGHKSVSWYQQVLGQGPQFIFQYYEKEERGRGNFPDRFSARQFPNYSSELNVNALLLGDSALYLCASRLSDLRNQPQHFGDGTRLSIL.

V usage is TRBV6-5 and J usage is TRBJ1-2, with 9 bases matching TRBD1. V dropped 2 bases and J dropped 4; count of bases not matched to a gene: 5. The germline V gene has CDR1 MNHEY and CDR2 SVGAGI. The CDR3 totals 15 residues. The CDR3 region has the DNA TGTGCCAGCAGTTACATGACAGGGGGATCCTATGGCTACACCTTC. It is translated as CASSYMTGGSYGYTF.

This clone turned up a few times. The chain links TRBV28 to TRBJ1-1, with D maybe TRBD1 (5 bases). Trimming left V 4 bases short and J 5 bases short, with 11 bases between. The germline V gene has CDR1 MDHEN and CDR2 SYDVKM. CDR3 length: 13 amino acids. This CDR3 reads CASSSGGGTEAFF. DNA for the CDR3: TGTGCCAGCAGTTCCGGGGGGGGGACTGAAGCTTTCTTT.

V and J are TRBV2 and TRBJ2-3; tentative D call: TRBD1 (5 bases). Between the trimmed V and J ends, which lost 3 bases and 2 bases, there was a span of 12 bases. Germline loops: CDR1 SNHLY, CDR2 FYNNEI. This CDR3 comprises 15 residues. The CDR3 protein is CASSEGRTNTDTQYF. The CDR3 nucleotides are TGTGCCAGCAGTGAGGGGCGGACCAACACAGATACGCAGTATTTT.

This clone was detected only once. The chain uses TRBV7-8 and TRBJ2-3; D is undetermined. The V end lost 1 base, the J end lost 0 bases, and 8 bases lay between the germline ends. This CDR3 comprises 15 residues. Germline V CDR1 and CDR2: SGHVS, FQNEAQ. This chain's CDR3 is CASSLVSPSTDTQYF. As DNA, the CDR3 is TGTGCCAGCAGCTTAGTATCCCCGAGCACAGATACGCAGTATTTT.

About this clone itself: Within the sample, other DNA sequences also encode this same CDR3. V usage is TRBV11-3 and J usage is TRBJ2-7; D might be TRBD2 (6 bases). V gave up 5 bases and J gave up 4 bases, with 12 bases separating them. The CDR3 is 13 residues long. Germline CDR1 reads SGHNT; CDR2 reads YENEEA. CDR3 region: CASSLSGGYEQYF. The DNA of the CDR3 is TGTGCCAGCAGCCTTAGCGGAGGGTACGAGCAGTACTTC.

This chain links TRBV11-2 with TRBJ2-3; 7 bases fit TRBD2. Germline V gene data show CDR1 as SGHAT and CDR2 as FQNNGV. Trimming took 1 base from V and 0 from J; bases not matched to a gene: 7. The CDR3 is 17 residues long. CDR3 loop: CASSLVRGTTSTDTQYF. The CDR3 DNA reads TGTGCCAGCAGCTTAGTCCGGGGGACTACTAGCACAGATACGCAGTATTTT.

This rearrangement joins TRBV14 to TRBJ2-7; TRBD2 agrees at 8 bases. The CDR3 runs to 14 residues. The V gene end was trimmed by 6 bases and the J gene end by 6 bases; junction bases not matched to a gene: 10. Germline V gene data show CDR1 as SGHDN and CDR2 as FVKESK. CDR3 protein: CASSTSGRSGEQYF. The CDR3 region has the DNA TGTGCCAGCAGTACAAGCGGGAGAAGCGGCGAGCAGTACTTC.

This clone was found once. The chain employs TRBV6-5 and TRBJ2-2; no definite D call. CDR3 length: 14 amino acids. The V and J ends lost 0 bases and 7 bases respectively, with 9 bases between them. The V gene's germline CDR1 is MNHEY and CDR2 SVGAGI. The CDR3 region has the DNA TGTGCCAGCAGTTACTCGAAGGAGTTCGGGGAGCTGTTTTTT. It translates to CASSYSKEFGELFF.

V usage is TRBV27 and J usage is TRBJ2-7; 9 bases are shared with TRBD2. Germline V CDR1 and CDR2: MNHEY, SMNVEV (reference sequence). Germline trimming cut 1 base from V and 6 bases from J; bases unmatched to any gene: 4. CDR3 size: 14 residues. In DNA, the CDR3 is TGTGCCAGCAGTTTATTGCGGGAGGGGGGCGAGCAGTACTTC. Its translation: CASSLLREGGEQYF.

This clone was counted only a few times. The chain couples TRBV11-2 to TRBJ2-7, with TRBD2 matching over 10 bases. From germline, CDR1 is SGHAT and CDR2 FQNNGV. The CDR3 extends over 14 amino acids. J gave up 4 bases and V 5 bases, and 5 bases lay outside the gene matches. The CDR3, as DNA: TGTGCCAGCAGCGTACTAGCGGGGAGATACGAGCAGTACTTC. It specifies CASSVLAGRYEQYF.

This sequence joins TRBV4-3 and TRBJ2-7, with 10 bases identical to TRBD2. This CDR3 has 17 amino acids. J lost 6 bases, V lost 2 bases, and 13 bases had no gene match. The V gene's germline CDR1 is LGHNA and CDR2 YSLEER. The CDR3 here is CASSQSISGRAGGEQYF. In DNA form, the CDR3 reads TGCGCCAGCAGCCAATCCATAAGCGGGAGGGCCGGGGGCGAGCAGTACTTC.

The chain couples TRBV19 to TRBJ2-7, with TRBD2 as a possible D gene (5 bases). The germline V gene encodes CDR1 LNHDA and CDR2 SQIVND (reference sequence). V gave up 5 bases and J gave up 1 base, with 15 bases separating them. The CDR3 totals 15 residues. CDR3 amino acids: CASSAGSGESYEQYF. The CDR3 DNA reads as TGTGCCAGTAGTGCCGGGTCCGGGGAATCCTACGAGCAGTACTTC.

In this sample, this clone turned up a few times. The rearrangement uses TRBV5-1 and TRBJ2-5, with TRBD2 identical over 11 bases. After removal of 8 bases from V and 5 bases from J, the junction contained 14 bases not matched to a gene. In germline, CDR1 is SGHRS, CDR2 YFSETQ. The CDR3 extends over 16 amino acids. CDR3 region: CASSDSTSGTGETQYF. DNA for the CDR3: TGCGCCAGTTCCGACTCGACTAGCGGGACGGGGGAGACCCAGTACTTC.

The genes are TRBV2 and TRBJ2-1, with 8 positions matching TRBD2. The germline V gene has CDR1 SNHLY and CDR2 FYNNEI. Losses at the gene ends were 4 bases for V and 9 bases for J; bases not matched to a gene: 17. CDR3 length: 17 amino acids. The CDR3 DNA sequence: TGTGCCAGCAGTGTTCCGGGAGGGCCGGACAGTCACGGTGAGCAGTTCTTC. This sequence encodes CASSVPGGPDSHGEQFF. The variable domain in full, completed from reference TRBV2 and TRBJ2-1, reads EPEVTQTPSHQVTQMGQEVILRCVPISNHLYFYWYRQILGQKVEFLVSFYNNEISEKSEIFDDQFSVERPDGSNFTLKIRSTKLEDSAMYFCASSVPGGPDSHGEQFFGPGTRLTVL.

The V gene is TRBV2, the J gene TRBJ2-7, with 9 bases fitting TRBD1. Germline V CDR1 and CDR2: SNHLY, FYNNEI. V lost 4 bases and J lost 1; bases outside the gene matches: 2. CDR3 length equals 14 residues. The CDR3 bases are TGTGCCAGCAGTGCGGGACAGGGATCCTACGAGCAGTACTTC. Amino acids: CASSAGQGSYEQYF. The entire variable domain, with the rest obtained from reference TRBV2 and TRBJ2-7, is as follows: EPEVTQTPSHQVTQMGQEVILRCVPISNHLYFYWYRQILGQKVEFLVSFYNNEISEKSEIFDDQFSVERPDGSNFTLKIRSTKLEDSAMYFCASSAGQGSYEQYFGPGTRLTVT.

The chain has TRBV19 and TRBJ2-2, with 10 bases aligning to TRBD1. Germline V gives CDR1 LNHDA, CDR2 SQIVND (reference sequence). The CDR3 totals 17 residues. V was pared by 2 bases and J by 4 bases, with 7 bases of the junction left unmatched. The CDR3 loop is CASSINVGTGATGELFF. The CDR3 coding sequence is TGTGCCAGTAGTATAAATGTAGGGACAGGGGCCACCGGGGAGCTGTTTTTT. Full variable domain (remainder filled in from reference TRBV19 and TRBJ2-2): DGGITQSPKYLFRKEGQNVTLSCEQNLNHDAMYWYRQDPGQGLRLIYYSQIVNDFQKGDIAEGYSVSREKKESFPLTVTSAQKNPTAFYLCASSINVGTGATGELFFGEGSRLTVL.

A single count supports this clone. The chain combines TRBV12-5 with TRBJ2-1, with D hard to call. Trimming left V 3 bases short and J 7 bases short, with 7 bases between. The CDR3 is 12 residues long. CDR1 LGHNT and CDR2 FRNRAP come from the germline V gene. The CDR3 DNA sequence: TGTGCTAGTGGTTTTTCCGGGAATGAGCAGTTCTTC. Its translation is CASGFSGNEQFF.

The V call is TRBV6-1, the J call TRBJ1-1; TRBD1 is a possible D gene (6 bases). The CDR3 has 14 residues. Looked up from germline, CDR1 is MNHNS and CDR2 is SASEGT. Trimming cost V 6 bases and J 4 bases, with 15 bases left between them. CDR3 nucleotides: TGTGCCAGCAGGGAGGGGGGGCGCAGCACTGAAGCTTTCTTT. Protein: CASREGGRSTEAFF.

This clone was recorded once. This chain joins TRBV27 and TRBJ2-2; D is possibly TRBD2 (6 bases). The CDR3 runs 14 residues. Trimming pared 3 bases from V and 6 bases from J, leaving 11 bases between. Per germline, CDR1 MNHEY and CDR2 SMNVEV (reference sequence). This chain's CDR3 is CASSLGGKAGELFF. The DNA of the CDR3 is TGTGCCAGCAGTTTGGGCGGGAAGGCCGGGGAGCTGTTTTTT.

Here the CDR3 reads CASSYSGLAGAPEQYF. CDR3 DNA: TGTGCCAGCAGTTACTCAGGACTAGCGGGAGCCCCCGAGCAGTACTTC. The chain joins TRBV6-6 to TRBJ2-7; 13 bases line up with TRBD2. Trimming cost V 0 bases and J 6 bases; bases outside gene matches: 5. CDR1 MNHNY and CDR2 SVGAGI come from the germline V gene (reference sequence). There are 16 residues in the CDR3.